One T cell receptor (beta chain) is described in this entry. Its target is not known. Both 60 Vbeta primers and 13 Jbeta primers went into the PCR. The data were produced by immunoSEQ multiplex PCR, yet TCRdb's version contains in-frame clones alone and is incomplete. The table records tens of thousands of clones, approximately 80% of them present only once. This entry comes from a study of cytomegalovirus exposure and HLA in healthy donors. Germline lookup yields CDR1 SGHDT and CDR2 YYEEEE. The V end lost 1 base, the J end lost 5 bases, and 16 bases lay between the germline ends. This CDR3 comprises 15 residues. Study-wide results and limits: Immune exposure data for these donors was limited to CMV serostatus. Later genetic work tied a missense DCLRE1C variant to beta-chain V and J trimming.

This TCR was sampled from a man aged 30-40 years in good health and CMV-seropositive. The V and J genes are TRBV5-6 and TRBJ2-7; weak D call: TRBD1 (6 bases). The sample comprised PBMCs. The CDR3 nucleotides are TGTGCCAGCAGCTTGTCACGGCAGGGGATCAACGAGCAGTACTTC. It codes for CASSLSRQGINEQYF.